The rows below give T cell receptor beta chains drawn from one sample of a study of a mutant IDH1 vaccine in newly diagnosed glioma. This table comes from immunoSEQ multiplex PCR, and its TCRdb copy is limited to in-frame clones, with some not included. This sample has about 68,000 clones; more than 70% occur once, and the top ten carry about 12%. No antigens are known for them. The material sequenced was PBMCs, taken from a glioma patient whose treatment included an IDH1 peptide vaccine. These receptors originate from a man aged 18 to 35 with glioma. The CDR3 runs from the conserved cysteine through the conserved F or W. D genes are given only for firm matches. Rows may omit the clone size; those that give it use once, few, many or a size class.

TGTGCCAGCAGCCCGACAACCCCGGCGCAGGGACGGGGTGGCTACACCTTC	CASSPTTPAQGRGGYTF	NA	NA	TRBJ1-2	TRBV4-2
TGTGCCAGCAGGGCAGGGGGCGCGACGGGGAAAGCTTTCTTT	CASRAGGATGKAFF	TRBD1	once	TRBJ1-1	TRBV27
TGTGCCAGCAGCTTCGACGGAGTGCAGTACTTC	CASSFDGVQYF	NA	NA	TRBJ2-4	TRBV7-9
TGTGCCAGCAGCGAGGGGAGGGACCTATATGGCTACACCTTC	CASSEGRDLYGYTF	NA	NA	TRBJ1-2	TRBV9
TGTGCCAGTATCCCGGGACAGATGAACACTGAAGCTTTCTTT	CASIPGQMNTEAFF	TRBD1	NA	TRBJ1-1	TRBV19
TGTGCCAGCAGCGATGGAGTGAACACTGAAGCTTTCTTT	CASSDGVNTEAFF	NA	NA	TRBJ1-1	TRBV7-3
TGCGCCAGCAGCCAATCAACAGGGGTCCTCGGCTACACCTTC	CASSQSTGVLGYTF	TRBD1	once	TRBJ1-2	TRBV4-3
TGTGCCAGCAGTGAGATACAGGGAACCGGCGGCTACACCTTC	CASSEIQGTGGYTF	NA	NA	TRBJ1-2	TRBV6-4
TGTGCCAGTAATTTACACGGCGCAAGCCCCTATGGCTACACCTTC	CASNLHGASPYGYTF	NA	NA	TRBJ1-2	TRBV19
TGTGCCAGCCTTTTTACAGGGAACACTGAAGCTTTCTTT	CASLFTGNTEAFF	NA	few	TRBJ1-1	TRBV2
TGTGCCAGCAGCTTTGGACACCTTCTCGAGCAGTACTTC	CASSFGHLLEQYF	NA	NA	TRBJ2-7	TRBV5-4
TGTGCCAGCGGGGGACTAGCGGAGCAGTACCAAGAGACCCAGTACTTC	CASGGLAEQYQETQYF	TRBD2	NA	TRBJ2-5	TRBV25-1
TGTGCCAGCAGATCCTCAGGGGGCCTGGAGACCCAGTACTTC	CASRSSGGLETQYF	TRBD1	NA	TRBJ2-5	TRBV6-6
TGTGCTAGTGGTCTCCAAGTGGGCGATCAGCCCCAGCATTTT	CASGLQVGDQPQHF	NA	NA	TRBJ1-5	TRBV12-5
TGTGCCAGCAGCCTCCGGGACGATGGGACGCAGTATTTT	CASSLRDDGTQYF	NA	NA	TRBJ2-3	TRBV14
TGTGCCAGCTCACGAGACAGGGGTAATTACGAGCAGTACTTC	CASSRDRGNYEQYF	TRBD1	NA	TRBJ2-7	TRBV18
TGTGCCAGCAGCGCCCGAGACAGGGCCCACGAGCAGTACTTC	CASSARDRAHEQYF	TRBD1	NA	TRBJ2-7	TRBV11-3
TGTGCCAGCTCACCTGAGTCGACCTCGCACGAGCAGTACTTC	CASSPESTSHEQYF	NA	NA	TRBJ2-7	TRBV18
TGTGCCAGCAGCTTAGGGAATGCAGGGTCCTACGAGCAGTACTTC	CASSLGNAGSYEQYF	NA	NA	TRBJ2-7	TRBV7-8
TGTGCCAGCACCTACGCTAGCGTAAACTCCTACGAGCAGTACTTC	CASTYASVNSYEQYF	NA	NA	TRBJ2-7	TRBV13
TGTGCCTGGACTCAAGGACAGGGAATCTATAGCAATCAGCCCCAGCATTTT	CAWTQGQGIYSNQPQHF	TRBD1	NA	TRBJ1-5	TRBV30
TGCGCCAGCAGCATCTTGGCGGGACAGGGTCCCGGCGGAAACACCATATATTTT	CASSILAGQGPGGNTIYF	TRBD1	NA	TRBJ1-3	TRBV5-1
TGCGCCAGCAGGGGAGGTTACCACGAGCAGTACTTC	CASRGGYHEQYF	NA	NA	TRBJ2-7	TRBV5-1
TGTGCCAGCCAAGAGGGGACTCTAAGCTACGAGCAGTACTTC	CASQEGTLSYEQYF	NA	NA	TRBJ2-7	TRBV2
TGCGCCAGCATCGGAAGGAGCAATCAGCCCCAGCATTTT	CASIGRSNQPQHF	NA	NA	TRBJ1-5	TRBV10-1
TGTGCCAGCAGCTTAGGGACAGGGGGTCCCCTCCACTTT	CASSLGTGGPLHF	TRBD1	NA	TRBJ1-6	TRBV7-9
TGTGCCAGTAGGAGCCCCGGGGGGGCTAGCACAGATACGCAGTATTTT	CASRSPGGASTDTQYF	TRBD2	NA	TRBJ2-3	TRBV19
TGTGCCAGCAGCGGCGACGGGACAGCTAGACTAGCGGGGGACTACAATGAGCAGTTCTTC	CASSGDGTARLAGDYNEQFF	TRBD2	NA	TRBJ2-1	TRBV11-3
TGTGCCAGCTCACCGATAGGCGGAGGTCTGAACACTGAAGCTTTCTTT	CASSPIGGGLNTEAFF	NA	NA	TRBJ1-1	TRBV18
TGTGCCAGCAGTGGAAGGACCGGGACAGGGAGCTATGGCTACACCTTC	CASSGRTGTGSYGYTF	TRBD1	NA	TRBJ1-2	TRBV6-1
TGCGCCAGCAGCCCGAGCAAAGCGGGGACAGATACGCAGTATTTT	CASSPSKAGTDTQYF	TRBD2	NA	TRBJ2-3	TRBV5-1
TGTGCCAGCCATCGGCAGGGAAAGACCACAGATACGCAGTATTTT	CASHRQGKTTDTQYF	NA	NA	TRBJ2-3	TRBV19
TGTGCCAGCAGCCCGCCACAGGGCTACGAGCAGTACTTC	CASSPPQGYEQYF	NA	NA	TRBJ2-7	TRBV6-8
TGTGCCAGCAGCCCATCCGGGACTAGTAACGCCGGGGAGCTGTTTTTT	CASSPSGTSNAGELFF	TRBD2	NA	TRBJ2-2	TRBV13
TGCGCCAGCAGCTTTCCGGGCCGACAGGAGACCCAGTACTTC	CASSFPGRQETQYF	NA	NA	TRBJ2-5	TRBV5-1
TGCGCCAGCAGCCAAGACGGGGGCCTGGGAGGCTACACCTTC	CASSQDGGLGGYTF	NA	NA	TRBJ1-2	TRBV4-3
TGTGCCAGCAGTTTCCCAGGGGGCGATACCGGGGAGCTGTTTTTT	CASSFPGGDTGELFF	TRBD1	NA	TRBJ2-2	TRBV28
TGTGCCAGCAGCACTAGCGGGGACGGCTACGAGCAGTACTTC	CASSTSGDGYEQYF	TRBD2	NA	TRBJ2-7	TRBV5-4
TGTGCCAGCAGCTTGAGTTCCAATCAGCCCCAGCATTTT	CASSLSSNQPQHF	NA	few	TRBJ1-5	TRBV5-6